This record concerns one TCR beta chain sequence. The antigen this receptor binds is unknown. There are no base qualities to consult, and no much larger clone falls within one base. This record belongs to a study of T cells after yellow fever vaccination (dated by TCRdb to the late 2010s). As for the study more broadly: The SMART-Seq v4 Ultra Low Input RNA kit was used to prepare libraries from fractions with low cell numbers. Bulk TCR alpha and beta repertoires were sequenced longitudinally to track T-cell clones before and after primary and booster YFV17D yellow fever vaccination. The cohort comprised two healthy male donors, one aged 18 to 30 and one aged 30 to 40 years. Bulk PBMC replicates and cell subsets were isolated from blood drawn at multiple timepoints before and after both primary and secondary immunization.

This specimen's treatment or condition label, interpreted: live attenuated yellow fever vaccine strain. At each blood-draw timepoint, two biological replicates of bulk PBMCs were obtained. PBMCs were isolated from peripheral blood using a standard Ficoll-Paque protocol. TriZol was used to extract RNA from bulk PBMCs, from CD4 and CD8 fractions, and from dextramer-positive and dextramer-negative fractions. Synthesis of TCR cDNA relied on 5'RACE template switching, a step that introduced a universal primer site along with unique molecular identifiers. Priming for cDNA synthesis came from both the TCR alpha and TCR beta constant segments. Library amplification used two PCR steps, and the second PCR step added sample barcodes and sequencing adapters. Libraries were sequenced on Illumina HiSeq 2500 (2x100 bp) or NovaSeq (2x150 bp). The authors processed their data as follows. MIGEC was used to demultiplex reads and collapse the reads into UMI consensus sequences, and MiXCR was used for V(D)J alignment. Vaccine-responding clonotypes were defined with edgeR using replicate PBMC samples, requiring FDR below 0.01 and a log2 fold change above 5 up to day 15. Bulk clonotypes were assigned CD4 or CD8 identity according to which sequenced CD4 or CD8 repertoire held them at higher abundance. The public reads were run again by TCRdb, first through fastp at Q25 and then through MiXCR, and only productive beta chains were kept. Rows merge per CDR3 protein into single entries with the most common DNA and genes. In this record, the V and J calls reflect TCRdb's handling and not the investigators' own analysis. The sample table contains under 550,000 distinct CDR3 sequences; only one count was recorded for roughly a fifth of them. The ten largest clones represent about 15% of the sample.

Study-wide findings and limitations: Most clones expanded after primary vaccination were re-detected after the booster (almost 98% of CD4 and approximately 85% of CD8), suggesting broad memory maintenance. The study included only two donors, which limits how far the findings can be generalized. FACS-sorted repertoires could contain abundant contaminating clonotypes from the bulk population, so computational filtering was required. A small fraction of clonotypes appeared in both the CD4 and CD8 compartments, likely as a result of convergent recombination. The secondary T-cell response was weaker than the primary response but faster, peaking on day 5 instead of day 15.

Specimen: PBMCs, collected 21 days after the first yellow fever vaccination. This receptor was obtained from a young man who received the YFV17D yellow fever vaccine.

The nucleotide sequence is TGTGCCAGCAGCTCTTACAGCGGGACGAACACCGGGGAGCTGTTTTTT. This translates into CASSSYSGTNTGELFF. This sequence uses TRBV3-1 and TRBJ2-2; 7 middle bases align to TRBD2. CDR1 and CDR2 are drawn from the germline V gene (reference sequence): LGHDT, YNNKEL. V trim: 5 bases; J trim: 0 bases; unmatched bases: 6. The CDR3 runs 16 residues from the cysteine to the phenylalanine. Solely the CDR3 DNA is kept, with 48 bases framed from the first base. Reference TRBV3-1 and TRBJ2-2 proteins supply the regions before and after the CDR3; the full variable domain is: DTAVSQTPKYLVTQMGNDKSIKCEQNLGHDTMYWYKQDSKKFLKIMFSYNNKELIINETVPNRFSPKSPDKAHLNLHINSLELGDSAVYFCASSSYSGTNTGELFFGEGSRLTVL.